Reported below is one T cell receptor (beta chain). What it binds is not known. Using immunoSEQ multiplex PCR, the repertoire was profiled, and TCRdb retains in-frame clones only, with some absent. Seen here are over 55,000 clones, around 80% observed once, and the top ten hold roughly 4.4%. Documented time point: baseline, week 1 (first vaccination visit). Treatment of the sample: pre-vaccination baseline after standard-of-care therapy. These data originate in a study of a mutant IDH1 vaccine in newly diagnosed glioma. On the study more broadly: Earlier treatment was radiotherapy, temozolomide, or both, with most getting both. Whole-study results and caveats: The occurrence of vaccine-induced immune responses was seen in approximately 92% of patients.

The clonotype was recovered from a woman in her late teens or twenties with glioma. Some clones in this sample may be carry-over from other donors' samples. The material sequenced was peripheral blood mononuclear cells (PBMCs), taken from a glioma patient treated with radiotherapy, temozolomide or both.

The CDR3 region is CASSRTGLYEQYF. The DNA of the CDR3 is TGCGCCAGCAGCCGGACAGGGCTGTACGAGCAGTACTTC. The V call is TRBV10-2, the J call TRBJ2-7; 8 bases are shared with TRBD1. CDR3 length equals 13 residues. CDR1 and CDR2 from the germline V gene are WSHSY and SAAADI. The ends lost 6 bases at V and 4 bases at J; junction bases unmatched: 5.